This T cell receptor beta chain was identified during a study of blood T cell repertoires in COVID-19. Study-level information: Researchers got acute and convalescent COVID-19 samples from the United States, Italy and Spain. Sources were T cells, B-cell-depleted T cells, or PBMCs; the material itself was cDNA or gDNA.

Cohorts were determined from participant-reported clinical history. Method: immunoSEQ multiplex PCR; TCRdb's copy keeps in-frame clones and lacks some. Of fewer than 300,000 clones detected, under 90% appear once; the ten largest clones hold 15% to 19%. This TCR came from a man between 18 and 35 years old who had recovered from COVID-19. The specimen sequenced was PBMCs or T cells enriched from blood (not recorded which).

In nucleotides, the CDR3 is TGTGCCTGGGGGCGGGAAAACACAGATACGCAGTATTTT. It yields the protein CAWGRENTDTQYF. V usage is TRBV30 and J usage is TRBJ2-3; D may be TRBD2 (6 bases). The germline V and J ends were trimmed by 5 bases and 2 bases, with 11 bases remaining between them. CDR1 and CDR2 from the germline V gene are GTSNPN and SVGIG (reference sequence). The CDR3 covers 13 residues.